This T cell receptor beta chain stems from a study of shared T cell receptors in the human thymus. The CDR3 runs to 14 residues. The ends were cut back, 6 bases at V and 7 bases at J, with 18 bases in the middle. The germline CDR1 and CDR2 sequences are LNHDA and SQIVND (reference sequence). Sequencing used immunoSEQ multiplex PCR; TCRdb keeps in-frame clones, though not all of them. Found here are about 660,000 clones, around 89% of them singletons; the top ten hold 0.0095% to 0.013%. The same data also contributed to another study, on human thymus T cells. That study reports: Serving as donors were healthy Finnish infants, each of whom was having open corrective surgery for congenital heart defects. Apparent skewing of V and J gene usage characterized both thymic and blood repertoires. Related research described thymic repertoires that were highly overlapping among unrelated individuals.

The rearrangement uses TRBV19 and TRBJ1-1; D possibly corresponds to TRBD1 (5 bases). Sequencing input: thymocytes. The clonotype was recovered from a boy in the first two years of life with a congenital heart defect. The CDR3 coding sequence is TGTGCCAGTAGGTCATTCGGGAGGGGAAGTGAAGCTTTCTTT. It is translated as CASRSFGRGSEAFF.